The entry below gives a single TCR beta chain sequence along with its context. The method was immunoSEQ multiplex PCR; TCRdb's version includes in-frame clones alone and lacks a portion of them. The data show about 60,000 clones, around nine tenths seen once. This sample is drawn from a study of OX40 agonist ivuxolimab in advanced cancers. Study summary: Dose-escalation cases comprised hepatocellular carcinoma, melanoma, renal cell or head and neck cancer.

The CDR3 has 16 residues. This sample comprised CD4+ or CD8+ T cells sorted from blood, obtained in a trial of the OX40 agonist ivuxolimab. The chain couples TRBV21-1 to TRBJ2-1; the table names TRBD2, a call not compared with the DNA. TRBV21-1 is designated a pseudogene. This TCR derives from an adult with an advanced solid tumor such as melanoma, head and neck, liver or kidney cancer. The CDR3 region is CASSKNGDGRENEQFF. For the CDR3, the DNA is TGTGCCAGCAGCAAAAACGGTGACGGGAGGGAAAATGAGCAGTTCTTC.